This is a list of T cell receptor beta chains from one sample in a study of breast tumors, draining lymph nodes, adjacent tissues. In TCRdb, the multiplex PCR reads were re-called with MiXCR into one record per CDR3 protein. The sample lists around 100,000 distinct CDR3 sequences, about 20% occurring once. Source material: axillary lymph node tissue. Every receptor here comes from a female donor with breast cancer. Some clones in this sample may be carry-over from other donors' samples. The conserved cysteine and the conserved F or W are not part of the CDR3 here.

J: TRBJ2-3; V: TRBV5-1; CDR3: ASSRLTGTDTQY
J: TRBJ2-5; V: TRBV7-6; CDR3: ASSLGGGGETQY
J: TRBJ1-2; V: TRBV6-1; CDR3: ASTRRGAGGYT
J: TRBJ2-1; V: TRBV6-2/TRBV6-3; CDR3: ASSPAWSWAGGLYNEQF
J: TRBJ2-2; V: TRBV29-1; CDR3: SVVEANTGELF
J: TRBJ2-2; V: TRBV7-8; CDR3: ASSLDRTGELF
J: TRBJ2-2; V: TRBV9; CDR3: ASSAPQGRTGELF
J: TRBJ1-2; V: TRBV9; CDR3: ASSSQGGIGYT
J: TRBJ1-3; V: TRBV5-6; CDR3: ASSLAGSGNTIY
J: TRBJ1-5; V: TRBV6-1; CDR3: ASRDGDRGHQPQH
J: TRBJ1-5; V: TRBV28; CDR3: ASNTGTGNQPQH
J: TRBJ2-4; V: TRBV5-8; CDR3: ASSLVGQGKNIQY
J: TRBJ1-1; V: TRBV15; CDR3: ATSRDSGWTEAF
J: TRBJ2-3; V: TRBV27; CDR3: ASSYQGADTQY
J: TRBJ1-2; V: TRBV29-1; CDR3: SVDYRGDYGYT
J: TRBJ2-2; V: TRBV27; CDR3: ASSFLGTGWGELF
J: TRBJ1-2; V: TRBV3-1; CDR3: ASSQDYMSGYT
J: TRBJ1-1; V: TRBV6-2/TRBV6-3; CDR3: ASSYGIAGNTEAF
J: TRBJ2-1; V: TRBV4-1; CDR3: ASSQEDRTYNEQF
J: TRBJ2-5; V: TRBV18; CDR3: ASSGDRKETQY
J: TRBJ2-5; V: TRBV6-5; CDR3: ASSSSRTGGAETQY
J: TRBJ2-1; V: TRBV7-9; CDR3: ASSSRVTQQYNEQF
J: TRBJ2-1; V: TRBV6-5; CDR3: ASTDSPMNNEQF
J: TRBJ1-1; V: TRBV9; CDR3: ASSVGTGNTEAF
J: TRBJ2-6; V: TRBV7-8; CDR3: ASSLRDRWATFGANVLT
J: TRBJ1-2; V: TRBV6-5; CDR3: ASSLTGQETYT
J: TRBJ2-1; V: TRBV2; CDR3: ASSEGSSRVEQF
J: TRBJ1-2; V: TRBV6-5; CDR3: ASSYGYGQDGYT
J: TRBJ1-3; V: TRBV30; CDR3: AWSMVGGYGNTIY
J: TRBJ2-3; V: TRBV2; CDR3: ASSRGPLTDTQY
J: TRBJ1-3; V: TRBV11-2; CDR3: ASSLVRSTSGNTIY
J: TRBJ2-7; V: TRBV19; CDR3: ASSITAAYEQY
J: TRBJ2-1; V: TRBV5-1; CDR3: ASSLGPQSPYNEQF
J: TRBJ2-5; V: TRBV19; CDR3: ASSKGLAHRETQY
J: TRBJ2-2; V: TRBV7-8; CDR3: ASSLRGRGPNTGELF
J: TRBJ2-1; V: TRBV5-4; CDR3: ASSFLERDNEQF
J: TRBJ2-3; V: TRBV13; CDR3: ASSFNTPDGGGSTDTQY
J: TRBJ1-5; V: TRBV4-1; CDR3: ASSHRTEGANQPQH
J: TRBJ1-2; V: TRBV20-1; CDR3: SAPQGPGWGYGYT
J: TRBJ2-3; V: TRBV20-1; CDR3: SASQNLAGNTDTQY
J: TRBJ1-2; V: TRBV3-1; CDR3: ASSLRDRGDVRGYT
J: TRBJ2-2; V: TRBV20-1; CDR3: SASRQDRTGTGELF
J: TRBJ1-4; V: TRBV20-1; CDR3: SARGFGPGQQDEKLF
J: TRBJ2-2; V: TRBV4-1; CDR3: ASSPGLAGGPGTGELF
J: TRBJ2-1; V: TRBV29-1; CDR3: SVIPYTSGVHNEQF
J: TRBJ1-5; V: TRBV2; CDR3: ASRTDSNQPQH
J: TRBJ1-2; V: TRBV11-2; CDR3: ASPNRDDYGYT
J: TRBJ1-1; V: TRBV20-1; CDR3: SADRYMNTEAF
J: TRBJ1-5; V: TRBV15; CDR3: ATSAGQGNQPQH
J: TRBJ1-2; V: TRBV9; CDR3: ASSQGLNYGYT
J: TRBJ1-2; V: TRBV12-3/TRBV12-4; CDR3: ASSLVDEPGVYGYT
J: TRBJ2-3; V: TRBV9; CDR3: ASSTPSTDTQY